These 2 T cell receptor beta chains came from one sample sequenced in a study of T cells in Graves' hyperthyroidism and ophthalmopathy. Amplified regions were TCR beta CDR3 sequences from RNA transcripts. Carried out on the TCR CDR3, a first-round RT-PCR used the HTBI primer set. TCRdb reanalysed the multiplex PCR reads using MiXCR and keeps one entry per CDR3 protein. The table has around 600,000 distinct CDR3 sequences, approximately 15% seen once. Sequenced: blood. The receptor set was obtained from a woman between 45 and 65 years old with Graves' ophthalmopathy.

A word on this clonotype: This may be a read error: a much more frequent sequence differs by one nucleotide. CDR3 sequence: CAGRGTAYEQYF. CDR3 DNA sequence: TGTGCCGGCAGAGGGACAGCATACGAGCAGTACTTC. The chain combines TRBV28 with TRBJ2-7, with 7 bases identical to TRBD1. The germline CDR1 and CDR2 sequences are MDHEN and SYDVKM. The CDR3 extends over 12 amino acids.

This clonotype was recorded many times. The chain carries TRBV7-9 and TRBJ2-1; 11 bases are shared with TRBD2. J lost 1 base, V lost 1 base, and 12 bases had no gene match. The CDR3 covers 20 residues. CDR1 and CDR2 from the germline V gene are SEHNR and FQNEAQ (reference sequence). DNA for the CDR3: TGTGCCAGCAGCTTAGTCCCCCGACTAGCGGGAATAGGATCCTACAATGAGCAGTTCTTC. It specifies CASSLVPRLAGIGSYNEQFF.